A selection of T cell receptor beta chains follows, all from one sample in a study of cytotoxic CD8 clonotypes in ibrutinib-treated CLL. This table comes from immunoSEQ multiplex PCR, and its TCRdb copy is limited to in-frame clones, with some not included. Among about 300,000 clones listed, roughly 70% were seen once. The sequencing used PBMCs, collected after 36 months of ibrutinib treatment. The receptors derive from a human donor with chronic lymphocytic leukemia. Both conserved end residues are part of each CDR3. D genes are given only for firm matches. Rows give clone size only sometimes, using once, few, many, or a class for an expanded clone.

j_call v_call d_call clone_size cdr3_aa cdr3_nt
TRBJ2-4 TRBV7-6 NA few CASSPTLLAKNIQYF TGTGCCAGCAGCCCGACACTTCTAGCCAAAAACATTCAGTACTTC
TRBJ2-7 TRBV27 TRBD2 NA CASKSAGGDEQYF TGTGCCAGCAAATCAGCGGGAGGAGACGAGCAGTACTTC
TRBJ2-1 TRBV7-6 NA NA CASSLARFYNEQFF TGTGCCAGCAGCTTAGCGCGGTTTTACAATGAGCAGTTCTTC
TRBJ2-2 TRBV28 NA few CASSQRFTGELFF TGTGCCAGCAGTCAACGGTTCACCGGGGAGCTGTTTTTT
TRBJ2-1 TRBV7-9 TRBD1 NA CASSLRDRVPYNEQFF TGTGCCAGCAGCCTCCGGGACAGGGTTCCCTACAATGAGCAGTTCTTC
TRBJ1-3 TRBV4-1 TRBD1 few CASSQDQGGGTGNTIYF TGCGCCAGCAGCCAAGATCAGGGGGGTGGCACTGGAAACACCATATATTTT
TRBJ2-3 TRBV5-1 NA NA CASSPLIVDTQYF TGCGCCAGCAGCCCCCTGATCGTAGATACGCAGTATTTT
TRBJ2-1 TRBV2 TRBD2 NA CASSSTSGGRTEQFF TGTGCCAGCAGTTCGACTAGCGGGGGGAGAACTGAGCAGTTCTTC
TRBJ2-3 TRBV5-4 NA few CASSLPHRKDTQYF TGTGCCAGCAGCTTGCCACACAGAAAAGATACGCAGTATTTT
TRBJ1-2 TRBV20-1 TRBD1 NA CSATGQGNTF TGCAGTGCTACCGGACAGGGTAACACCTTC
TRBJ2-3 TRBV4-3 NA NA CASSQRESGDDTQYF TGCGCCAGCAGCCAACGCGAATCAGGAGACGATACGCAGTATTTT
TRBJ1-4 TRBV7-9 NA NA CASSSIQATNEKLFF TGTGCCAGCAGCTCCATACAAGCAACTAATGAAAAACTGTTTTTT
TRBJ2-7 TRBV5-1 NA NA CASSPGLSGSYEQYF TGCGCCAGCAGCCCGGGACTCTCCGGCTCCTACGAGCAGTACTTC
TRBJ2-7 TRBV6-5 NA NA CASSYSRTRGTYEQYF TGTGCCAGCAGTTACTCGCGCACCCGGGGGACCTACGAGCAGTACTTC
TRBJ2-1 TRBV29-1 NA few CSVSSARLEQFF TGCAGCGTGTCTAGCGCCCGCCTGGAGCAGTTCTTC
TRBJ2-2 TRBV23-1 NA NA CASSQSKGRGELFF TGCGCCAGCAGTCAATCAAAAGGGCGTGGGGAGCTGTTTTTT
TRBJ2-1 TRBV27 TRBD2 NA CASTSGTSGNNEQFF TGTGCCAGCACATCCGGGACTAGCGGGAACAATGAGCAGTTCTTC
TRBJ2-7 TRBV2 TRBD1 NA CASSERDRAFGEQYF TGTGCCAGCAGTGAACGGGACAGGGCCTTTGGGGAGCAGTACTTC
TRBJ1-1 TRBV28 NA NA CASQLVRDTEAFF TGTGCCAGCCAGCTGGTGCGGGACACTGAAGCTTTCTTT
TRBJ2-5 TRBV5-4 NA NA CASSLGPRDVGIVETQYF TGTGCCAGCAGCTTGGGCCCAAGGGACGTTGGGATCGTGGAGACCCAGTACTTC
TRBJ2-2 TRBV18 NA NA CASSPLASPLTGELFF TGTGCCAGCTCACCACTAGCGTCCCCACTAACCGGGGAGCTGTTTTTT
TRBJ1-5 TRBV6-5 NA few CASSYSLYQPQHF TGTGCCAGCAGTTACTCGCTTTATCAGCCCCAGCATTTT
TRBJ2-1 TRBV6-6 TRBD1 NA CASSPRQGEYNEQFF TGTGCCAGCAGTCCCCGACAGGGGGAATACAATGAGCAGTTCTTC
TRBJ2-2 TRBV9 NA NA CASSVLSSGELFF TGTGCCAGCAGCGTCTTGTCGTCTGGGGAGCTGTTTTTT
TRBJ2-5 TRBV7-9 NA NA CASSLASQKETQYF TGTGCCAGCAGCTTAGCTTCACAAAAAGAGACCCAGTACTTC
TRBJ2-7 TRBV5-1 NA NA CASSLAYQGQGQYF TGCGCCAGCAGCTTGGCCTATCAGGGGCAAGGGCAGTACTTC